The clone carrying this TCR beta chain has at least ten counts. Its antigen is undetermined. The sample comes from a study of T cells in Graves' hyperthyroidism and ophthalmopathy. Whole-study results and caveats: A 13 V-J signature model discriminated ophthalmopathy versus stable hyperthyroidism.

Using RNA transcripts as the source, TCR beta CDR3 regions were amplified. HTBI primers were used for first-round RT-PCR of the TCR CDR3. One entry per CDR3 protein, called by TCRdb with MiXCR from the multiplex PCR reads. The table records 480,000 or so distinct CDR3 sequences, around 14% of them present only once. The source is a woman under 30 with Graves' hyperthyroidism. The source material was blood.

CDR3 protein: CASSSGGGNTIYF. In DNA, the CDR3 is TGTGCCAGCAGTTCAGGGGGAGGAAACACCATATATTTT. The rearrangement uses TRBV12-3 or TRBV12-4 and TRBJ1-3; TRBD1 agrees at 7 bases. The CDR3 has 13 residues. Losses at the gene ends were 4 bases for V and 4 bases for J; bases not matched to a gene: 1.